One and the same sample provided the 6 T cell receptor beta chains below, sequenced in a study of Tregs in tolerant kidney transplant recipients. The repertoire was sequenced with immunoSEQ multiplex PCR; TCRdb's copy has only in-frame clones and lacks some. The sample comprises fewer than 100,000 clones, 85% to 95% of which are singletons, and approximately 0.37% rests with the top ten. The sequencing used Tregs from blood, collected before the transplant. The origin of the receptors is a human donor who received a combined kidney and bone marrow transplant.

The chain links TRBV11-2 to TRBJ2-4; 8 nucleotides align to TRBD1. The CDR3 has 18 amino acids. Trimming removed 0 bases from V and 0 bases from J; junction bases left unmatched: 7. Germline CDR1 and CDR2: SGHAT and FQNNGV. The DNA of the CDR3 is TGTGCCAGCAGCTTAGAAGGACAGGGTACTCTAGCCAAAAACATTCAGTACTTC. Protein: CASSLEGQGTLAKNIQYF.

This clone appeared a single time. The chain is built from TRBV9 and TRBJ2-7; D gene ambiguous. In germline, CDR1 is SGDLS, CDR2 YYNGEE. With 0 bases removed from V and 2 bases from J, the gap between germline ends came to 3 bases. This CDR3 has 12 amino acids. CDR3 amino acids: CASSVVPYEQYF. The CDR3 DNA is TGTGCCAGCAGCGTAGTACCCTACGAGCAGTACTTC.

This chain links TRBV7-2 with TRBJ2-7; TRBD2 matches at 12 bases. The length of the CDR3 is 14 residues. Germline CDR1 reads SGHTA; CDR2 reads FQGNSA. V was clipped by 3 bases and J by 5 bases; unmatched bases: 2. The CDR3 is CASSLTSGRDEQYF. The DNA of the CDR3 is TGTGCCAGCAGCTTGACTAGCGGGAGAGACGAGCAGTACTTC. The full variable domain, its missing parts supplied by reference TRBV7-2 and TRBJ2-7, is GAGVSQSPSNKVTEKGKDVELRCDPISGHTALYWYRQSLGQGLEFLIYFQGNSAPDKSGLPSDRFSAERTGGSVSTLTIQRTQQEDSAVYLCASSLTSGRDEQYFGPGTRLTVT.

V and J are TRBV28 and TRBJ2-2; TRBD2 matches at 9 bases. Germline V gene sequence: CDR1 MDHEN, CDR2 SYDVKM. The CDR3 has 18 residues. The V gene end was trimmed by 7 bases and the J gene end by 1 base; junction bases not matched to a gene: 13. The CDR3 DNA follows: TGTGCCAGCAACGGGGCTAGCGGGAAAGGGGAGAACACCGGGGAGCTGTTTTTT. Translating it yields CASNGASGKGENTGELFF.

The CDR3 sequence is CASRGGLAGYEQYF. In DNA, the CDR3 is TGTGCCAGCAGGGGGGGACTAGCTGGGTACGAGCAGTACTTC. The chain has TRBV6-5 and TRBJ2-7; 9 bases align to TRBD2. Germline CDR1 reads MNHEY; CDR2 reads SVGAGI. V dropped 6 bases and J dropped 4; count of bases not matched to a gene: 7. This CDR3 spans 14 amino acids.

This clone has only a few counts. This chain connects TRBV6-5 to TRBJ1-5, with a possible D match to TRBD1 (5 bases). V gave up 0 bases and J gave up 11 bases, with 17 bases separating them. In germline, CDR1 is MNHEY, CDR2 SVGAGI. The CDR3 consists of 15 residues. The DNA for the CDR3 is TGTGCCAGCAGTTACTCGTACCAATCCGGGACGACCCAGCATTTT. As protein: CASSYSYQSGTTQHF.